The entry that follows covers one TCR beta chain sequence. Its antigen is undetermined. These data belong to a study of T cell responses to AZD1222 COVID-19 vaccine. Overall study results and limits: Spike-specific TCR depth and breadth grew after two AZD1222 doses. The peak T cell response came first, and repertoires were sampled only after it. Nearly half of unique spike-specific TCRs reportedly avoided B.1.351 and B.1.1.7 mutated regions. In a largely white British group with more females than males, clonal diversity was possibly underestimated.

Germline V gene sequence: CDR1 SNHLY, CDR2 FYNNEI. The J segment lost 7 bases and the V segment lost 7 bases, leaving 7 bases of the junction unmatched. This CDR3 region has 13 residues. This table comes from immunoSEQ multiplex PCR, and its TCRdb copy is limited to in-frame clones, with some not included. The sample holds approximately 140,000 clones, 85% to 95% seen once. Specimen: peripheral blood, collected on day 0 of MenACWY control vaccination. The chain employs TRBV2 and TRBJ1-5, with TRBD1 identical over 7 bases. The sequence was collected from an adult in good health. The CDR3 loop is CASTIQGRQPQHF. CDR3 sequence (DNA): TGTGCCAGCACCATACAGGGGCGGCAGCCCCAGCATTTT. The full variable domain, with the rest looked up from reference TRBV2 and TRBJ1-5, is EPEVTQTPSHQVTQMGQEVILRCVPISNHLYFYWYRQILGQKVEFLVSFYNNEISEKSEIFDDQFSVERPDGSNFTLKIRSTKLEDSAMYFCASTIQGRQPQHFGDGTRLSIL.